This T cell receptor beta chain was found in a study of T cell repertoires in cytomegalovirus infection. About the research overall: Recently identified HLA-C-restricted CMV epitopes were among the peptides used. Indications of both CMV infection and matching HLA type were provided by public TCR beta signatures.

This clonotype was observed a handful of times. Its specificity is not known. The CDR3 is 13 amino acids. Germline V gives CDR1 MGHRA, CDR2 YSYEKL. V was pared by 1 base and J by 3 bases, with 4 bases between. One entry per CDR3 protein results from TCRdb running MiXCR on the reads. The table includes approximately 730,000 distinct CDR3 sequences, 25% to 35% detected once. The sequence was obtained from a human donor in good health (CMV status not recorded). Some clones in this sample may be carry-over from other donors' samples. Sequenced here: cultured CD8+ T cells from PBMCs, sampled from culture after CMV antigen stimulation. The J gene is TRBJ1-3, the V gene TRBV4-1; D is unclear. CDR3 residues: CASSQGVGNTIYF. The CDR3 DNA follows: TGCGCCAGCAGCCAAGGTGTTGGAAACACCATATATTTT.